The present entry profiles one TCR beta chain with its context. The antigen it recognizes is unknown. No much larger clone exists at a distance of one base, and base qualities are not known. This record comes from a study of T cell changes during pregnancy in multiple sclerosis (dated by TCRdb to between 2018 and 2020). Regarding the study in general: The study looked at changes in the T cell repertoire across pregnancy in women with multiple sclerosis.

The library came from the immunoSEQ multiplex PCR assay. TCRdb stores this immuneACCESS table with in-frame sequences only. Part of the clones is absent; in the studies checked, under half of the shortfall reflects unresolved V genes, and no reason is known for the rest. In this sample the table shows 95,000 to 110,000 clones, roughly nine tenths of which occur a single time. Around 0.92% of the sample goes to the ten largest clones. Clipping removes 5 bases from V and 11 bases from J, with 16 as the unmatched junction base count. Including cysteine and phenylalanine, the CDR3 has 17 amino acids. Of all the DNA, just the CDR3 is kept, 51 bases in frame from base 1. Taken from the germline V gene, the CDR1 and CDR2 loops are WSHSY and SAAADI.

Recombination connected TRBV10-2 to TRBJ1-6; the central 9 bases match TRBD1. This TCR came from a female donor with multiple sclerosis, enrolled in a pregnancy study. Specimen: peripheral blood, collected after pregnancy. The DNA sequence is given as TGCGCCAGCAGTAAAAAAGCCGGGACAGGGTATGGGGCACCCCTCCACTTT. Protein translation: CASSKKAGTGYGAPLHF.